These 17 T cell receptor beta chains came from one sample sequenced in a study of shared clonotypes between healthy human individuals. Assay used: immunoSEQ multiplex PCR; TCRdb lists only in-frame clones, some missing. The sample includes 2 million to 2.5 million clones, approximately 93% of them seen just once. The sample consisted of naive CD4+ T cells from PBMCs. The subset denotes: CD45RA+ positively selected. The receptors come from a young man in good health. Some clones in this sample may be carry-over from other donors' samples.

A single count supports this clone. Other nucleotide sequences from this sample produce the same CDR3. The J gene is TRBJ2-1, the V gene TRBV5-1; TRBD2 might be the D (6 bases). Germline assignment: CDR1 SGHRS and CDR2 YFSETQ. V shed 3 bases and J shed 0 bases, with 7 bases lying between them. The CDR3 extends over 14 amino acids. CDR3 in amino acids: CASSSGDSYNEQFF. The CDR3 DNA is TGCGCCAGCAGCTCGGGGGACTCCTACAATGAGCAGTTCTTC.

The gene calls are TRBV27 and TRBJ2-3, with TRBD2 as a possible D gene (5 bases). The CDR3 is made up of 14 amino acids. Trimming removed 6 bases at V and 4 bases at J, with 14 bases between. Germline values: CDR1 MNHEY, CDR2 SMNVEV (reference sequence). CDR3: CASRPLAGADTQYF. In nucleotides, the CDR3 is TGTGCCAGCAGACCTCTAGCAGGCGCAGATACGCAGTATTTT.

The chain combines TRBV15 with TRBJ1-5; TRBD1 might be the D (5 bases). V was shortened by 2 bases and J by 8 bases, with 22 bases between the two germline ends. The CDR3 has 17 residues. Per germline, CDR1 LNHNV and CDR2 YYDKDF (reference sequence). The CDR3 is CATSRPPTTTRGEPQHF. The CDR3 DNA reads TGTGCCACCAGCAGACCCCCGACGACGACAAGAGGGGAGCCCCAGCATTTT. The full variable domain, its missing parts supplied by reference TRBV15 and TRBJ1-5, is DAMVIQNPRYQVTQFGKPVTLSCSQTLNHNVMYWYQQKSSQAPKLLFHYYDKDFNNEADTPDNFQSRRPNTSFCFLDIRSPGLGDTAMYLCATSRPPTTTRGEPQHFGDGTRLSIL.

The V call is TRBV27, the J call TRBJ2-2; 8 bases line up with TRBD2. The trim removed 1 base at V and 3 bases at J, leaving 7 bases unmatched. CDR1 and CDR2 (germline): MNHEY, SMNVEV (reference sequence). This CDR3 contains 17 residues. The CDR3 DNA reads as TGTGCCAGCAGTTTATTTAGCAGCGGGAGAGACACCGGGGAGCTGTTTTTT. As protein: CASSLFSSGRDTGELFF.

V gene TRBV6-6 combines with J gene TRBJ2-5; D unresolved. The CDR3 extends over 13 amino acids. Germline lookup yields CDR1 MNHNY and CDR2 SVGAGI (reference sequence). Trimming left V 4 bases short and J 4 bases short, with 10 bases between. The DNA of the CDR3 is TGTGCCAGCAGTTTCATTAGTGGAGAGACCCAGTACTTC. Protein sequence: CASSFISGETQYF.

The chain carries TRBV10-3 and TRBJ2-1, with a possible D match to TRBD2 (6 bases). CDR3 size: 15 residues. Trimming shortened V by 3 bases and J by 10 bases, and 19 bases separated the two germline ends. The germline V gene has CDR1 ENHRY and CDR2 SYGVKD. The CDR3 here is CAISDTSTGSDEQFF. In DNA, the CDR3 is TGTGCCATCAGTGACACTTCTACCGGGAGTGACGAGCAGTTCTTC.

This clone was seen a few times. The same CDR3 also results from other DNA sequences found in this sample. DNA of the CDR3: TGTGCCAGCAGCTTAATGCGAGAGACCCAGTACTTC. Residues: CASSLMRETQYF. The chain has TRBV7-2 and TRBJ2-5; D call uncertain. The CDR3 runs 12 residues. Germline values: CDR1 SGHTA, CDR2 FQGNSA. V was pared by 2 bases and J by 4 bases, with 5 bases between.

The V and J genes are TRBV4-2 and TRBJ2-1; D possibly corresponds to TRBD2 (6 bases). Germline CDR1 and CDR2: LGHNA and YNFKEQ. This CDR3 has 15 residues. V shed 3 bases and J shed 7 bases, with 16 bases lying between them. As DNA, the CDR3 is TGTGCCAGCAGCCATAGCGGTGGTGGTGGTAATGAGCAGTTCTTC. Protein: CASSHSGGGGNEQFF.

V and J are TRBV10-3 and TRBJ2-5; perhaps TRBD1 as D (7 bases). Germline assignment: CDR1 ENHRY and CDR2 SYGVKD. CDR3 length equals 12 residues. With 11 bases removed from V and 5 bases from J, the gap between germline ends came to 15 bases. The DNA for the CDR3 is TGTGCCGGGAGCTCAGGGGGGGAGACCCAGTACTTC. It codes for CAGSSGGETQYF.

The rearrangement joins TRBV28 to TRBJ2-1; TRBD1 matches 7 bases. V lost 1 base and J lost 7; bases outside the gene matches: 7. CDR3 length: 15 amino acids. Germline CDR1 reads MDHEN; CDR2 reads SYDVKM. The CDR3 DNA reads as TGTGCCAGCAGTTTATTGGGACAGAAGCGGAATGAGCAGTTCTTC. Translation gives CASSLLGQKRNEQFF.

A single count supports this clone. This rearrangement joins TRBV5-1 to TRBJ2-7, with D perhaps being TRBD1 or TRBD2 (5 bases each). The germline V gene has CDR1 SGHRS and CDR2 YFSETQ. Trimming left V 4 bases short and J 5 bases short, with 10 bases between. The CDR3 loop spans 12 amino acids. CDR3 sequence reads: CASSRLGDEQYF. In DNA, the CDR3 is TGCGCCAGCAGCCGCTTGGGGGACGAGCAGTACTTC.

The chain has TRBV27 and TRBJ2-7, with TRBD2 matching over 12 bases. V lost 1 base, J lost 1 base, and 8 bases stayed unmatched. CDR1 is MNHEY and CDR2 is SMNVEV in the germline V gene (reference sequence). The CDR3 runs to 18 residues. CDR3 amino acids: CASSLFGTSGRTSYEQYF. CDR3 nucleotide sequence: TGTGCCAGCAGTTTATTTGGTACTAGCGGGAGGACTTCCTACGAGCAGTACTTC.

This chain joins TRBV7-9 and TRBJ1-4; 10 bases are shared with TRBD1. The trim removed 5 bases at V and 3 bases at J, leaving 3 bases unmatched. This CDR3 is built from 15 residues. Germline V gene lookup returns CDR1 SEHNR and CDR2 FQNEAQ (reference sequence). The CDR3, as DNA: TGTGCCAGCAGCCCAGGACAGGGGGCTAATGAAAAACTGTTTTTT. Translated: CASSPGQGANEKLFF.

The rearrangement uses TRBV5-1 and TRBJ2-7, with TRBD2 matching 9 bases. Germline-derived CDR1 and CDR2 are SGHRS and YFSETQ. This CDR3 region has 16 residues. J lost 6 bases, V lost 0 bases, and 10 bases had no gene match. The CDR3: CASSLEGSGSISEQYF. CDR3 DNA: TGCGCCAGCAGCTTGGAGGGTAGCGGGAGCATAAGCGAGCAGTACTTC.

The chain couples TRBV7-2 to TRBJ2-7; no firm D call. Trimming took off 4 bases at V and 3 bases at J, with 16 bases between the two ends. The CDR3 has 15 amino acids. CDR1 and CDR2 (germline): SGHTA, FQGNSA. The CDR3 protein is CASSSFPAPIYEQYF. The CDR3 nucleotides are TGTGCCAGCAGCTCCTTCCCAGCGCCGATCTACGAGCAGTACTTC.

This sequence joins TRBV10-1 and TRBJ1-1; the D is unclear. Germline V gene data show CDR1 as WNHNN and CDR2 as SYGVQD (reference sequence). Trimming shortened V by 2 bases and J by 0 bases, and 7 bases separated the two germline ends. The CDR3 consists of 14 residues. CDR3 amino acids: CASSEGSLNTEAFF. The CDR3, as DNA: TGCGCCAGCAGTGAGGGCAGTCTGAACACTGAAGCTTTCTTT.

Details on this clone: This sample includes further DNA sequences coding for the same CDR3. The chain employs TRBV7-2 and TRBJ2-5; D may be TRBD1 or TRBD2 (5 bases each). V was cut by 3 bases and J by 5 bases, with 7 bases left in between. The CDR3 spans 12 residues. The germline CDR1 and CDR2 sequences are SGHTA and FQGNSA. DNA of the CDR3: TGTGCCAGCAGCTTGGGGGTGGAGACCCAGTACTTC. Its protein product is CASSLGVETQYF.